Listed below are T cell receptor beta chains from one sample, sequenced in a study of blood T cell repertoires in COVID-19. The protocol was immunoSEQ multiplex PCR, while the TCRdb copy is restricted to in-frame clones and leaves out a portion. The sample holds under 250,000 clones, approximately 81% seen once. The sample taken for sequencing was PBMCs or T cells enriched from blood (not recorded which). These receptors all stem from a woman in her forties or fifties with acute COVID-19. The CDR3 runs from the conserved cysteine through the conserved F or W. D genes are given only for firm matches. Clone sizes are given selectively: once, few, many, or a class where the clone is expanded.

V,D,size,J,CDR3,DNA
TRBV7-2,TRBD1,NA,TRBJ1-1,CASSFHRGRGTEAFF,TGTGCCAGCAGCTTCCACAGGGGGCGGGGGACTGAAGCTTTCTTT
TRBV29-1,NA,NA,TRBJ1-2,CSVTEGYTF,TGCAGCGTAACAGAGGGCTACACCTTC
TRBV9,NA,NA,TRBJ1-1,CASSPSMIATSTEAFF,TGTGCCAGCAGCCCGTCAATGATCGCCACGAGCACTGAAGCTTTCTTT
TRBV30,NA,NA,TRBJ1-4,CAWNRGAANEKLFF,TGTGCCTGGAACCGGGGGGCTGCTAATGAAAAACTGTTTTTT
TRBV6-4,NA,NA,TRBJ2-1,CATSIARGNEQFF,TGTGCCACCTCGATCGCGCGCGGGAATGAGCAGTTCTTC
TRBV7-2,TRBD1,NA,TRBJ2-5,CASSWDREKTQYF,TGTGCCAGCAGCTGGGACAGGGAAAAGACCCAGTACTTC
TRBV5-1,NA,NA,TRBJ2-1,CASSLSVPPSNEQFF,TGCGCCAGCAGCTTATCGGTCCCCCCATCGAATGAGCAGTTCTTC
TRBV9,TRBD1,once,TRBJ2-4,CASSETGTALAKNIQYF,TGTGCCAGCAGCGAGACCGGGACAGCTTTAGCCAAAAACATTCAGTACTTC
TRBV4-3,NA,NA,TRBJ2-7,CASSLQATGYEQYF,TGCGCCAGCAGCCTTCAGGCCACCGGCTACGAGCAGTACTTC
TRBV6-2/TRBV6-3,TRBD1,NA,TRBJ1-2,CASSDRADYGYTF,TGTGCCAGCAGCGACAGGGCAGACTATGGCTACACCTTC
TRBV7-2,NA,NA,TRBJ1-3,CASSPAWGAGNTIYF,TGTGCCAGCAGCCCCGCGTGGGGGGCTGGAAACACCATATATTTT
TRBV27,NA,NA,TRBJ2-7,CASSSKPGATTYEQYF,TGTGCCAGCTCTTCAAAACCCGGCGCGACTACTTACGAGCAGTACTTC
TRBV30,NA,NA,TRBJ1-2,CAWSVQPTKGYTF,TGTGCCTGGAGTGTACAGCCCACCAAAGGCTACACCTTC
TRBV21-1,NA,NA,TRBJ1-1,CASSKQGVVETEAFF,TGTGCCAGCAGCAAACAAGGGGTGGTAGAAACTGAAGCTTTCTTT
TRBV28,NA,NA,TRBJ1-2,CATRQNNYGYTF,TGTGCCACCAGACAGAACAACTATGGCTACACCTTC
TRBV15,TRBD1,NA,TRBJ1-1,CATSRETGESFISLNTEAFF,TGTGCCACCAGCAGAGAAACAGGGGAAAGTTTTATTAGCCTGAACACTGAAGCTTTCTTT
TRBV6-1,NA,NA,TRBJ1-2,CASSESAGSGNYGYTF,TGTGCCAGCAGTGAAAGTGCAGGGTCTGGAAACTATGGCTACACCTTC
TRBV27,TRBD1,NA,TRBJ2-2,CASSLTGGWGTGELFF,TGTGCCAGCAGTTTAACAGGGGGCTGGGGCACCGGGGAGCTGTTTTTT
TRBV9,NA,NA,TRBJ1-6,CASSPRGGPSPLHF,TGTGCCAGCAGCCCCCGGGGGGGCCCTTCACCCCTCCACTTT
TRBV11-2,TRBD1,NA,TRBJ2-7,CASSFWTGQEQYF,TGTGCCAGCAGTTTTTGGACAGGGCAAGAGCAGTACTTC
TRBV14,TRBD2,NA,TRBJ2-2,CASSRGGNTGELFF,TGTGCCAGCAGCCGGGGGGGGAACACCGGGGAGCTGTTTTTT
TRBV6-5,NA,NA,TRBJ1-1,CASSHAWSYNTEAFF,TGTGCCAGCAGTCATGCCTGGAGTTATAACACTGAAGCTTTCTTT
TRBV19,TRBD1,few,TRBJ2-7,CASSTRDRGAPKYF,TGTGCCAGTAGTACCAGGGACAGGGGGGCTCCGAAGTACTTC
TRBV19,TRBD2,NA,TRBJ2-7,CASRQMTSGAYEQYF,TGTGCCAGTAGACAGATGACTAGCGGGGCCTACGAGCAGTACTTC
TRBV6-2/TRBV6-3,TRBD2,NA,TRBJ2-2,CASSPFPPAGVPGELFF,TGTGCCAGCAGCCCTTTTCCTCCAGCGGGAGTCCCCGGGGAGCTGTTTTTT
TRBV28,NA,once,TRBJ2-3,CASSYPSKASEKLTDTQYF,TGTGCCAGCAGTTACCCGTCTAAGGCTAGCGAGAAACTCACAGATACGCAGTATTTT
TRBV4-2,TRBD2,NA,TRBJ2-3,CASSQDLAGVTDTQYF,TGTGCCAGCAGCCAAGACCTAGCGGGAGTCACAGATACGCAGTATTTT
TRBV29-1,TRBD1,NA,TRBJ1-1,CSADRGTFF,TGCAGCGCCGACAGGGGGACTTTCTTT
TRBV18,TRBD1,NA,TRBJ1-1,CASSPLGTGLITYNTEAFF,TGTGCCAGCTCACCACTGGGGACAGGGCTTATCACTTATAACACTGAAGCTTTCTTT
TRBV6-2/TRBV6-3,TRBD1,NA,TRBJ1-5,CASSDRGHQPQHF,TGTGCCAGCAGCGACAGGGGGCATCAGCCCCAGCATTTT
TRBV7-9,NA,NA,TRBJ1-1,CASSLYAGRGGYTEAFF,TGTGCCAGCAGCTTATATGCAGGGCGGGGGGGATACACTGAAGCTTTCTTT
TRBV28,TRBD2,once,TRBJ2-2,CATWRGGNTGELFF,TGTGCCACATGGCGGGGGGGGAACACCGGGGAGCTGTTTTTT
TRBV6-2/TRBV6-3,NA,NA,TRBJ2-3,CASSLVQGSDTQYF,TGTGCCAGCAGTTTAGTCCAGGGGTCAGATACGCAGTATTTT
TRBV18,NA,NA,TRBJ1-5,CASSGGLTGGRSQPQHF,TGTGCCAGCTCAGGGGGACTGACGGGGGGGCGGAGTCAGCCCCAGCATTTT
TRBV5-1,NA,NA,TRBJ1-3,CASSLGGGNTGNTIYF,TGCGCCAGCAGCTTAGGCGGGGGGAACACTGGAAACACCATATATTTT
TRBV10-3,NA,NA,TRBJ1-6,CAISERIDLPRNSPLHF,TGTGCCATCAGTGAGAGAATCGACCTCCCGAGGAATTCACCCCTCCACTTT
TRBV19,NA,NA,TRBJ1-4,CASSLLQGSAAHEKLFF,TGTGCCAGTAGTCTACTACAGGGTTCGGCTGCTCATGAAAAACTGTTTTTT
TRBV10-3,NA,NA,TRBJ1-3,CAISESQGKAGNTIYF,TGTGCCATCAGTGAGTCACAGGGAAAAGCTGGAAACACCATATATTTT
TRBV6-1,NA,NA,TRBJ2-6,CASREPGHGSSGANVLTF,TGTGCCAGCAGAGAACCGGGACACGGATCCTCTGGGGCCAACGTCCTGACTTTC
TRBV4-1,NA,NA,TRBJ2-5,CASSQETGIQYF,TGCGCCAGCAGCCAAGAAACGGGAATCCAGTACTTC
TRBV19,NA,NA,TRBJ2-2,CASKSGHANTGELFF,TGTGCCAGTAAATCGGGACACGCGAACACCGGGGAGCTGTTTTTT
TRBV5-1,TRBD2,NA,TRBJ2-1,CASSLEGGGAYNEQFF,TGCGCCAGCAGCTTGGAAGGCGGGGGGGCCTACAATGAGCAGTTCTTC
TRBV12-5,TRBD2,NA,TRBJ2-3,CASGLGLAAPRTDTQYF,TGTGCTAGTGGTTTGGGGCTAGCGGCTCCACGCACAGATACGCAGTATTTT
TRBV18,TRBD1,NA,TRBJ2-4,CASSPAGTGNIQYF,TGTGCCAGCTCACCCGCCGGGACAGGGAACATTCAGTACTTC
TRBV29-1,TRBD2,NA,TRBJ2-5,CSVEDRTSWAQYF,TGCAGCGTTGAAGACCGGACTAGCTGGGCCCAGTACTTC
TRBV9,NA,NA,TRBJ1-6,CASSMGPDNSPLHF,TGTGCCAGCAGCATGGGGCCAGATAATTCACCCCTCCACTTT
TRBV7-2,TRBD1,NA,TRBJ1-1,CASSSRGTPILNTEAFF,TGTGCCAGCAGCTCCAGGGGGACACCTATATTGAACACTGAAGCTTTCTTT
TRBV5-1,NA,NA,TRBJ2-7,CASSLVKGPAYEQYF,TGCGCCAGCAGCTTGGTTAAGGGGCCAGCCTACGAGCAGTACTTC
TRBV6-2/TRBV6-3,NA,NA,TRBJ2-5,CASSYSPQETQYF,TGTGCCAGCAGTTACTCTCCTCAAGAGACCCAGTACTTC
TRBV6-4,TRBD1,NA,TRBJ2-3,CASSPGQGTARDTQYF,TGTGCCAGCAGCCCGGGACAGGGTACGGCTAGAGATACGCAGTATTTT
TRBV5-1,NA,NA,TRBJ1-1,CASSLVGSEAFF,TGCGCCAGCAGCTTAGTCGGTAGTGAAGCTTTCTTT
TRBV9,TRBD1,few,TRBJ2-1,CASTQGAVYNEQFF,TGTGCCAGCACCCAGGGGGCGGTTTACAATGAGCAGTTCTTC
TRBV9,NA,NA,TRBJ2-1,CASSIHMTEKNEQFF,TGTGCCAGCAGCATTCATATGACAGAAAAAAATGAGCAGTTCTTC
TRBV18,TRBD1,few,TRBJ1-1,CASSPQGGQENTEAFF,TGTGCCAGCTCACCCCAGGGAGGACAGGAAAACACTGAAGCTTTCTTT